This paragraph reports one T cell receptor beta chain. This clonotype was detected many times. Its specific antigen is unknown. No qualities accompany the bases; no much larger clone lies one base away. CDR3 length: 15 amino acids, cysteine to phenylalanine. CDR3 DNA is the only sequence kept; it has 45 bases, read in frame from the first base. V is clipped by 3 bases and J by 6 bases, and the sequence between their germline boundaries is 14 bases long. CDR1 and CDR2, looked up from the germline V gene, are KGHDR and SFDVKD. The sample is drawn from a study of read filtering for tumor transcriptome and immune sequencing (dated by TCRdb to about 2020). Broadly, across the study: The cohort had some 16 male and approximately 13 female patients with a mean age of roughly 66 years, ranging from roughly 45 to 90. After DNase treatment, whole-transcriptome libraries were prepared with the TruSeq RNA Access Library Prep Kit. As a main aim, a read-filtering strategy for immune repertoire data was addressed, with the specific question being whether clonotypes supported by a single read should be removed. By revised international staging, about 8 patients were R-ISS I, under 20 were R-ISS II and 7 were R-ISS III. TCR-region mapped reads per sample ranged from about 4.05 to 11 million with IR-seq versus only roughly 85 to 1273 with RNA-seq. Using the same bone marrow samples, the study ran both targeted immune repertoire sequencing and bulk whole-transcriptome sequencing and then compared the TCR repertoires from each method. Overall study outcomes, separate from this receptor: Compared with RNA-seq, IR-seq captured clonotypes at much higher depth and more reliably, and a smaller IR-seq throughput was enough to identify most shared clonotypes. The sorted CD138-negative fraction was a mixed bone marrow immune population, not purified T cells. The correlation between IR-seq and RNA-seq shared clonotype proportions rose when single-read clonotypes were removed. Single-read clonotypes made up around 80% of clonotypes but only around 4% of total reads in IR-seq, compared with approximately 70% of clonotypes and roughly 49% of reads in RNA-seq.

The Immunoverse kit was used to build TCR libraries from about 430 ng RNA, with molecular barcoded adaptors covering alpha/delta and beta/gamma chains. TCR library preparation used the same RNA that went into transcriptome sequencing. Sequencing of the TCR libraries was done on an Illumina HiSeq 4000 with 2 x 150 cycles. Regarding the original processing steps: MiXCR aligned TCR reads to human V, D, J and C references and assembled the aligned reads into CDR3 clonotypes, with quality filtering and error correction included. The tcR package in R was used for analysis of clonotype counts and gene usage diversity. Raw mapping reads were checked after the RNA-seq reads had been mapped by STAR aligner version 2.5.3a onto the human GRCh37 genome. IR-seq fastq files were randomly downsampled with Seqtk 1.3 to test the effect of sequencing depth on detected clonotypes. In-frame beta chains were kept once TCRdb had trimmed the public reads at Q25 with fastp and called clones with MiXCR. CDR3 protein sequences are deduplicated, and each keeps its most common genes and DNA. TCRdb, not the authors, supplied the V and J calls. This sample holds around 130,000 distinct CDR3 sequences; roughly 13% were observed only once. The ten largest account for 7% to 9% of the sample.

Every patient had bone marrow sampled at the time of active disease. Bone marrow mononuclear cells were isolated by Ficoll-Hypaque density gradient centrifugation. Myeloma plasma cells were removed and CD138-negative cells were obtained by negative selection following labeling with CD138 magnetic microbeads on a MACS separator. Flow cytometry on an Attune NxT with CD138 antibodies was used to check the purity of the isolated cells. Total RNA was extracted with TRIzol reagent and quantified with a NanoDrop spectrophotometer. Paired RNA-seq and IR-seq were performed on the CD138-negative bone marrow sample of each patient.

The rearrangement joined TRBV24-1 to TRBJ2-1; the D gene cannot be resolved reliably. The sequenced material came from a population of CD138-negative cells sorted from bone marrow. Taken with the paper, the label for cell subset or site translates to: bone marrow mononuclear cells depleted of CD138+ plasma/myeloma cells by negative magnetic selection. The source of this sequence is a donor aged 40 or over with multiple myeloma. The nucleotides read TGTGCCACCAGTGATCCCAACGGAGCCAGCAATGAGCAGTTCTTC. This is translated as CATSDPNGASNEQFF.